These T cell receptor beta chains were read from a single sample in a study of CD8+ T cells in alopecia areata. TCRdb's table, derived via immunoSEQ multiplex PCR, lists solely in-frame clones and lacks some. The data show about 260,000 clones, with roughly 63% seen just once and 0.75% to 0.95% held by the top ten. The input for sequencing was CD4+ T cells sorted from blood, taken around week 54, from a patient treated with tofacitinib. These receptors were collected from a human donor with alopecia areata. CDR3s include the opening cysteine and the closing phenylalanine or tryptophan. A D gene is named only where the DNA matches it firmly. For some rows the clone size is stated as once, few or many, or as a class when expanded; others skip it.

len	j_gene	d_gene	v_gene	abundance	CDR3aa	CDR3nt
12	TRBJ2-7	.	TRBV7-2	.	CASSSSSYEQYF	TGTGCCAGCAGCTCTAGCTCCTACGAGCAGTACTTC
14	TRBJ1-1	.	TRBV5-1	.	CASSFKGVSTEAFF	TGCGCCAGCAGCTTCAAGGGGGTGAGCACTGAAGCTTTCTTT
17	TRBJ2-4	.	TRBV4-2	few	CASSPHVGGSGKNIQYF	TGTGCCAGCAGCCCACATGTCGGGGGCTCCGGCAAAAACATTCAGTACTTC
16	TRBJ2-7	TRBD1	TRBV14	.	CASSHESGTGVPEQYF	TGTGCCAGCAGCCACGAATCCGGGACAGGGGTCCCAGAGCAGTACTTC
13	TRBJ1-6	.	TRBV6-5	.	CASSLRETSPLHF	TGTGCCAGCAGTTTACGGGAGACCTCACCCCTCCACTTT
13	TRBJ2-7	.	TRBV30	.	CAWSTGSSYEQYF	TGTGCCTGGTCAACAGGGAGCTCCTACGAGCAGTACTTC
11	TRBJ2-3	.	TRBV6-5	.	CASSYRDTQYF	TGTGCCAGCAGTTACAGGGATACGCAGTATTTT
16	TRBJ1-1	TRBD1	TRBV6-5	.	CASSYGGGQVNTEAFF	TGTGCCAGCAGTTACGGCGGGGGACAGGTGAACACTGAAGCTTTCTTT
14	TRBJ2-5	.	TRBV10-3	.	CAISPLDSGETQYF	TGTGCCATCAGTCCCCTAGACAGCGGAGAGACCCAGTACTTC
16	TRBJ2-2	TRBD2	TRBV4-2	.	CASSQGSGGNTGELFF	TGTGCCAGCAGCCAAGGCAGCGGGGGAAACACCGGGGAGCTGTTTTTT
12	TRBJ2-7	.	TRBV27	once	CASVDSSYEQYF	TGTGCCAGCGTCGACAGCTCCTACGAGCAGTACTTC
15	TRBJ1-6	.	TRBV4-1	.	CASSQDLGVRSPLHF	TGCGCCAGCAGCCAAGATTTGGGGGTTCGTTCACCCCTCCACTTT
16	TRBJ2-1	TRBD2	TRBV7-2	.	CASSKRGPPVRDEQFF	TGTGCCAGCAGCAAGCGGGGCCCGCCCGTTAGGGATGAGCAGTTCTTC
13	TRBJ1-2	.	TRBV6-1	.	CASSENGRQGYTF	TGTGCCAGCAGTGAAAACGGGCGGCAAGGCTACACCTTC
13	TRBJ2-7	.	TRBV30	once	CAWSLEISYEQYF	TGTGCCTGGAGTCTAGAAATATCCTACGAGCAGTACTTC
13	TRBJ1-6	.	TRBV30	.	CAWSRGRNSPLHF	TGTGCCTGGAGCCGGGGCCGCAATTCACCCCTCCACTTT
14	TRBJ2-3	.	TRBV29-1	.	CSVEGGRGTDTQYF	TGCAGCGTTGAAGGGGGCCGGGGGACAGATACGCAGTATTTT
14	TRBJ2-7	TRBD1	TRBV5-1	.	CASRRGQGSYEQYF	TGCGCCAGCAGAAGGGGACAGGGAAGCTACGAGCAGTACTTC
16	TRBJ2-2	.	TRBV25-1	.	CASSEFEFGDTGELFF	TGTGCCAGCAGTGAATTTGAGTTCGGCGACACCGGGGAGCTGTTTTTT
16	TRBJ1-6	.	TRBV27	.	CASSSPRGIGNSPLHF	TGTGCCAGCAGTTCCCCCCGTGGAATCGGTAATTCACCCCTCCACTTT
17	TRBJ2-2	.	TRBV5-1	.	CASSLGRTLYNTGELFF	TGCGCCAGCAGCCTGGGCCGAACCCTTTATAACACCGGGGAGCTGTTTTTT
14	TRBJ2-7	.	TRBV28	.	CASSLGGAVHEQYF	TGTGCCAGCAGTTTGGGAGGAGCGGTCCACGAGCAGTACTTC
14	TRBJ1-2	TRBD1	TRBV5-4	.	CASSFLTGDYGYTF	TGTGCCAGCAGCTTCTTGACAGGGGACTATGGCTACACCTTC
14	TRBJ1-2	.	TRBV7-2	.	CASTRQILNYGYTF	TGTGCCAGCACCCGACAGATCCTTAACTATGGCTACACCTTC
15	TRBJ1-4	.	TRBV9	.	CASSVGGGTNEKLFF	TGTGCCAGCAGCGTAGGCGGCGGAACTAATGAAAAACTGTTTTTT
14	TRBJ2-7	.	TRBV7-8	.	CASSKTQQLYEQYF	TGTGCCAGCAGCAAGACGCAACAACTCTACGAGCAGTACTTC
12	TRBJ2-7	.	TRBV5-1	few	CASSLRPYEQYF	TGCGCCAGCAGCTTAAGACCCTACGAGCAGTACTTC
13	TRBJ1-1	.	TRBV12-5	once	CASGLVSDREAFF	TGTGCTAGTGGTTTGGTGTCGGACCGTGAAGCTTTCTTT
16	TRBJ2-7	.	TRBV9	.	CASSVVGLVLFYEQYF	TGTGCCAGCAGCGTAGTCGGGCTCGTCCTTTTCTACGAGCAGTACTTC
13	TRBJ1-1	.	TRBV30	.	CAWSTEVNTEAFF	TGTGCCTGGAGTACAGAGGTGAACACTGAAGCTTTCTTT
15	TRBJ1-6	.	TRBV29-1	.	CSVRTTQADNSPLHF	TGCAGCGTTCGCACAACCCAGGCAGATAATTCACCCCTCCACTTT
14	TRBJ1-2	TRBD1	TRBV30	.	CAWSWGQGNYGYTF	TGTGCCTGGAGTTGGGGACAGGGAAACTATGGCTACACCTTC
13	TRBJ2-1	.	TRBV14	.	CASSHVAAGEQFF	TGTGCCAGCAGCCATGTAGCGGCGGGGGAGCAGTTCTTC
13	TRBJ2-7	.	TRBV30	.	CACKSGLPLEQYF	TGTGCCTGTAAATCCGGGCTCCCGCTCGAGCAGTACTTC
14	TRBJ1-6	.	TRBV5-1	.	CASSQDRRDSPLHF	TGCGCCAGCAGCCAGGACAGAAGGGATTCACCCCTCCACTTT
14	TRBJ2-5	.	TRBV11-2	.	CASSPRDWQETQYF	TGTGCCAGCAGCCCTAGAGACTGGCAAGAGACCCAGTACTTC
15	TRBJ2-3	.	TRBV5-4	.	CASSPNPLVADTQYF	TGTGCCAGCAGCCCGAACCCATTAGTGGCAGATACGCAGTATTTT
13	TRBJ2-3	.	TRBV29-1	.	CSVLTENWDTQYF	TGCAGCGTCTTGACTGAGAATTGGGATACGCAGTATTTT
16	TRBJ1-2	.	TRBV7-9	.	CASSRDGSPSNYGYTF	TGTGCCAGCAGCCGGGACGGATCGCCCTCTAACTATGGCTACACCTTC
15	TRBJ1-2	TRBD1	TRBV25-1	.	CASSDTTGGLDGYTF	TGTGCCAGCAGTGACACAACAGGGGGCTTGGATGGCTACACCTTC